Included here is one T cell receptor (beta chain) sequence, with context. Its antigen remains unknown. Individual cDNA molecules were tagged with unique molecular identifiers, the study reported. In TCRdb, the 5' RACE reads were re-called with MiXCR into one record per CDR3 protein. The sample consists of about 97,000 distinct CDR3 sequences, around 10% of them appearing once. This record belongs to a study of early T cells in non-severe SARS-CoV-2 infection. Study at large: RNA in bulk from unsorted whole blood was sequenced, and chains were unpaired. Study-level results: The matching step, a VDJdb search, favored anti-spike CD8 responses and missed private and CD4 specificities.

Germline CDR1 and CDR2: SGHRS and YFSETQ. This CDR3 region has 13 residues. The V gene lost 5 bases and the J gene lost 0 bases, with 8 bases spanning the gap. The gene calls are TRBV5-1 and TRBJ1-1, with a weak D call TRBD1 (5 bases). The sample here was whole blood, taken at baseline. This receptor was taken from an adult who was a healthcare worker with PCR-confirmed SARS-CoV-2 infection or an uninfected control (not recorded which). The CDR3 nucleotides are TGCGCCAGCAGACCGGGACTGAACACTGAAGCTTTCTTT. Its translation is CASRPGLNTEAFF.